Each of the 10 T cell receptor beta chains below was sequenced from the same sample in a study of T cell clones after liver transplantation. TCRdb's table, derived via immunoSEQ multiplex PCR, lists solely in-frame clones and lacks some. This table holds 55,000 to 80,000 clones, more than 90% found once. The sample consisted of CD4+ T cells from blood, taken before liver transplant. The receptors originated from a human donor who received a liver transplant.

J is TRBJ2-3 and V is TRBV11-3; D may be TRBD1 or TRBD2 (5 bases each). Germline CDR1 is SGHNT and CDR2 is YENEEA. CDR3 size: 15 residues. V was cut by 5 bases and J by 1 base, with 13 bases left in between. The CDR3 nucleotides are TGTGCCAGCAGCCAGCGGCAGGGAGGCACAGATACGCAGTATTTT. This translates into CASSQRQGGTDTQYF.

DNA for the CDR3: TGTGCCAGCAGCTTAACAGCGGGAGGTACAGATACGCAGTATTTT. This gives the protein CASSLTAGGTDTQYF. The rearrangement uses TRBV11-2 and TRBJ2-3, with TRBD2 matching over 9 bases. CDR3 length equals 15 residues. The germline V gene encodes CDR1 SGHAT and CDR2 FQNNGV. V was clipped by 2 bases and J by 3 bases; unmatched bases: 3.

The chain couples TRBV7-3 to TRBJ2-2; the D gene is possibly TRBD2 (5 bases). Germline V gene sequence: CDR1 SGHTA, CDR2 FQGTGA. This CDR3 is 15 amino acids long. V lost 2 bases to trimming and J lost 2 bases, with 9 bases between them. The CDR3 reads CASSLPSLNTGELFF. CDR3 DNA: TGTGCCAGCAGCTTACCTAGCTTAAACACCGGGGAGCTGTTTTTT.

The chain carries TRBV27 and TRBJ1-3; D call uncertain. Trimming shortened V by 6 bases and J by 0 bases, and 15 bases separated the two germline ends. The germline V gene has CDR1 MNHEY and CDR2 SMNVEV (reference sequence). CDR3 length: 16 amino acids. The chain's CDR3 is CASSRVAPSSGNTIYF. CDR3 bases: TGTGCCAGCAGCAGAGTAGCGCCGAGCTCTGGAAACACCATATATTTT.

This clone was counted only a few times. The chain has TRBV19 and TRBJ1-1, with D unresolved. Germline V gene sequence: CDR1 LNHDA, CDR2 SQIVND (reference sequence). The length of the CDR3 is 13 residues. Between the trimmed V and J ends, which lost 8 bases and 0 bases, there was a span of 10 bases. The CDR3 DNA reads TGTGCCAGTTCGGTAAAGCTGAACACTGAAGCTTTCTTT. Translating it yields CASSVKLNTEAFF.

In its sample, this clone was seen once. The chain joins TRBV4-2 to TRBJ2-4; perhaps D is TRBD1 or TRBD2 (5 bases each). There are 16 residues in the CDR3. Trimming shortened V by 0 bases and J by 7 bases, and 16 bases separated the two germline ends. CDR1 LGHNA and CDR2 YNFKEQ come from the germline V gene. CDR3 coding DNA: TGTGCCAGCAGCCAAGATAATCGAGCAGGGAGCAACATTCAGTACTTC. Protein sequence: CASSQDNRAGSNIQYF.

The CDR3 reads CASAPTKGRMNTEAFF. The CDR3 DNA is TGTGCTAGTGCCCCGACCAAGGGACGGATGAACACTGAAGCTTTCTTT. J is TRBJ1-1 and V is TRBV12-5; tentatively, D is TRBD1 (5 bases). CDR1 and CDR2 (germline): LGHNT, FRNRAP. Trimming pared 7 bases from V and 0 bases from J, leaving 18 bases between. The CDR3 runs 16 residues.

The rearrangement joins TRBV5-4 to TRBJ2-2; 9 nucleotides match TRBD1. Germline CDR1 SGHNT, CDR2 YYREEE (reference sequence). The CDR3 contains 16 residues. The V gene end was trimmed by 3 bases and the J gene end by 7 bases; junction bases not matched to a gene: 10. The CDR3 DNA sequence: TGTGCCAGCAGCTGGGGGCGGACAGGGGCTCGCGGGGAGCTGTTTTTT. It translates to CASSWGRTGARGELFF.

The rearrangement uses TRBV21-1 and TRBJ2-7; TRBD1, the table's D call, was not compared with the DNA. TRBV21-1 is tagged as a pseudogene. The CDR3 is 16 amino acids. Here the CDR3 DNA reads TGTGCCAGCACCCCAACCCCACAGGGTATATTTTACGAGCAGTACTTC. It is translated as CASTPTPQGIFYEQYF.

V and J are TRBV5-4 and TRBJ2-1; D gene unclear. The CDR3 has 13 residues. Trimming removed 4 bases from V and 4 bases from J, with 9 bases in between. Germline lookup yields CDR1 SGHNT and CDR2 YYREEE (reference sequence). The CDR3 here is CASSLQQYNEQFF. As DNA, the CDR3 is TGTGCCAGCAGCCTACAGCAATACAATGAGCAGTTCTTC.